Following are 14 T cell receptor beta chains from one sample sequenced in a study of blood T cells in healthy people across ages. Primers used in a second PCR of roughly 7 to 12 cycles were a sample-barcoded 5' primer and a J-beta primer mix. Each CDR3 protein is one row after TCRdb ran MiXCR on the 5' RACE reads. The sample comprises under 2 million distinct CDR3 sequences, approximately 32% of which are singletons, and about 11% rests with the top ten. The specimen sequenced was blood. The receptors shown here come from a woman under 40 in good health.

The chain employs TRBV29-1 and TRBJ2-7; D may correspond to TRBD1 or TRBD2 (6 bases each). This CDR3 comprises 13 residues. Germline V gives CDR1 SQVTM, CDR2 ANQGSEA. V was trimmed by 4 bases and J by 7 bases, leaving 17 bases between them. The CDR3 region has the DNA TGCAGCGTTGTTAAGGGGGGCTACAATGAGCAGTACTTC. It encodes CSVVKGGYNEQYF.

This chain uses TRBV4-1 with TRBJ1-3; D not certain. With 1 base removed from V and 0 bases from J, the gap between germline ends came to 7 bases. The CDR3 covers 15 residues. The germline CDR1 and CDR2 sequences are MGHRA and YSYEKL. CDR3 in amino acids: CASSQGSVSGNTIYF. The CDR3 bases are TGCGCCAGCAGCCAAGGTTCCGTCTCTGGAAACACCATATATTTT.

V and J are TRBV20-1 and TRBJ1-2; TRBD1 is a possible D gene (5 bases). The CDR3 covers 15 residues. The V end lost 4 bases, the J end lost 3 bases, and 18 bases lay between the germline ends. Germline CDR1 is DFQATT and CDR2 is SNEGSKA (reference sequence). The DNA for the CDR3 is TGCAGTGCTAAAGATCTGGGGGGGAATTACTATGGCTACACCTTC. This translates into CSAKDLGGNYYGYTF.

This chain connects TRBV6-2 or TRBV6-3 to TRBJ1-1, with 7 bases matching TRBD1. The trim removed 0 bases at V and 8 bases at J, leaving 12 bases unmatched. The length of the CDR3 is 16 residues. Germline V CDR1 and CDR2: MNHEY, SVGEGT. CDR3 sequence reads: CASSYSIRTGTLEAFF. Written as DNA, the CDR3 is TGTGCCAGCAGTTACTCGATCAGGACAGGAACTTTAGAAGCTTTCTTT.

The J gene is TRBJ2-3, the V gene TRBV9, with a weak D call TRBD2 (6 bases). Looked up from germline, CDR1 is SGDLS and CDR2 is YYNGEE. This CDR3 comprises 15 residues. V was pared by 3 bases and J by 3 bases, with 14 bases between. The CDR3 here is CASSADSGRTDTQYF. CDR3 DNA sequence: TGTGCCAGCAGCGCCGACAGCGGGCGGACAGATACGCAGTATTTT.

This chain connects TRBV5-6 to TRBJ2-5; no clear D. Looked up from germline, CDR1 is SGHDT and CDR2 is YYEEEE. The length of the CDR3 is 14 residues. Deletions cut 1 base from V and 2 bases from J, with 9 bases between. The CDR3 sequence: CASSLSHSQETQYF. The CDR3, as DNA: TGTGCCAGCAGCTTGAGTCACTCACAAGAGACCCAGTACTTC.

The rearrangement joins TRBV5-6 to TRBJ1-2; D possibly corresponds to TRBD1 (5 bases). Trimming shortened V by 1 base and J by 1 base, and 11 bases separated the two germline ends. The germline gives CDR1 SGHDT, CDR2 YYEEEE. There are 15 residues in the CDR3. CDR3 residues: CASSLLGRVNYGYTF. Written as DNA, the CDR3 is TGTGCCAGCAGCTTGCTCGGCAGGGTTAACTATGGCTACACCTTC.

A few counts support this clonotype. This chain connects TRBV3-1 to TRBJ1-2; the match to TRBD1 covers 7 bases. There are 14 residues in the CDR3. Germline V lookup: CDR1 LGHDT, CDR2 YNNKEL (reference sequence). With 6 bases clipped from V and 8 bases from J, the junction kept 12 bases outside the gene matches. The CDR3 spells CASSPQGDSKGYTF. The CDR3 nucleotides read TGTGCCAGCAGTCCCCAGGGGGACAGCAAGGGCTACACCTTC.

In its sample, this clonotype was seen a few times. The V call is TRBV5-1, the J call TRBJ2-7; D ambiguous. V gave up 4 bases and J gave up 0 bases, with 14 bases separating them. The CDR3 covers 15 residues. CDR1 SGHRS and CDR2 YFSETQ come from the germline V gene. The CDR3 region has the DNA TGCGCCAGCAGCCCGGTAAGCGTGAGCTCCTACGAGCAGTACTTC. Translating it yields CASSPVSVSSYEQYF. Drawing the rest from reference TRBV5-1 and TRBJ2-7, the complete variable domain is KAGVTQTPRYLIKTRGQQVTLSCSPISGHRSVSWYQQTPGQGLQFLFEYFSETQRNKGNFPGRFSGRQFSNSRSEMNVSTLELGDSALYLCASSPVSVSSYEQYFGPGTRLTVT.

This clonotype was counted at least ten times. The V call is TRBV7-2, the J call TRBJ2-7, with 9 bases aligning to TRBD2. The CDR3 covers 15 residues. Germline CDR1 reads SGHTA; CDR2 reads FQGNSA. Trimming took 1 base from V and 0 from J; bases not matched to a gene: 1. CDR3 coding DNA: TGTGCCAGCAGCTTAGGACTAGCGGTCTCCTACGAGCAGTACTTC. This codes for CASSLGLAVSYEQYF.

The chain carries TRBV20-1 and TRBJ2-7; the D is unclear. Germline assignment: CDR1 DFQATT and CDR2 SNEGSKA (reference sequence). CDR3 size: 13 residues. V was trimmed by 3 bases and J by 2 bases, leaving 11 bases between them. Here the CDR3 DNA reads TGCAGTGCTAGCCTACCAACCGCCTACGAGCAGTACTTC. Amino acid sequence: CSASLPTAYEQYF.

This chain joins TRBV3-1 and TRBJ2-7, with 12 bases identical to TRBD2. The V segment lost 0 bases and the J segment 6 bases; nucleotides outside the gene matches: 3. Germline V gene sequence: CDR1 LGHDT, CDR2 YNNKEL (reference sequence). The CDR3 consists of 15 residues. The CDR3 region is CASSQETSGRGEQYF. For the CDR3, the DNA is TGTGCCAGCAGCCAAGAGACTAGCGGGAGAGGCGAGCAGTACTTC.

The rearrangement links TRBV3-1 to TRBJ2-2; D not certain. CDR3 length: 15 amino acids. CDR1 is LGHDT and CDR2 is YNNKEL in the germline V gene (reference sequence). V was shortened by 3 bases and J by 7 bases, with 15 bases between the two germline ends. For the CDR3, the DNA is TGTGCCAGCAGCCACCTAGGGCTTAGGGACGGGGAGCTGTTTTTT. It encodes CASSHLGLRDGELFF. The full variable domain, completed using reference TRBV3-1 and TRBJ2-2, is DTAVSQTPKYLVTQMGNDKSIKCEQNLGHDTMYWYKQDSKKFLKIMFSYNNKELIINETVPNRFSPKSPDKAHLNLHINSLELGDSAVYFCASSHLGLRDGELFFGEGSRLTVL.

This clonotype was picked up a small number of times. The J gene is TRBJ2-3, the V gene TRBV20-1, with 13 nucleotides matching TRBD2. V trimming: 3 bases; J trimming: 9 bases; junction bases outside the gene matches: 9. The CDR3 spans 15 residues. Germline assignment: CDR1 DFQATT and CDR2 SNEGSKA (reference sequence). For the CDR3, the DNA is TGCAGTGCTAGTGGTACTAGCGGGAGGGTTGGGACGCAGTATTTT. The encoded protein is CSASGTSGRVGTQYF.